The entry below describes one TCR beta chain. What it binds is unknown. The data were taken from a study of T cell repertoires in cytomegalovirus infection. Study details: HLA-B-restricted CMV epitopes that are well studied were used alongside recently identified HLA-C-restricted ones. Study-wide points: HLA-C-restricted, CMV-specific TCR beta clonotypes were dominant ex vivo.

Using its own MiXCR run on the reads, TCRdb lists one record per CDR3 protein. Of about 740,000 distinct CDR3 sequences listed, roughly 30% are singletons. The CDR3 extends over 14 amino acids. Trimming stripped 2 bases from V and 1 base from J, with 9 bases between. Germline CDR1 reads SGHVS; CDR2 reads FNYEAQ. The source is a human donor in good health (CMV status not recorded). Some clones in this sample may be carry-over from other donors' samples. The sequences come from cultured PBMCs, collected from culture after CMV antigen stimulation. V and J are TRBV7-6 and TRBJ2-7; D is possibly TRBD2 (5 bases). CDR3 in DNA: TGTGCCAGCAGCTTATTTACGGGGTCCTACGAGCAGTACTTC. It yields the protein CASSLFTGSYEQYF.